This note documents a single TCR beta chain sequence. Its matching antigen is unknown. The data were taken from a study of T-cell memory formation after mild COVID-19. Study-level background: Across donors, TCR clusters were largely donor specific.

Overall study findings and caveats: Researchers found some responding clones in pre-infection memory, a sign that cross-reactive memory joined. The authors did not confirm SARS-CoV-2 specificity of second-wave clones peaking day 37.

Constant-segment-primed 5'RACE gave TCR alpha and TCR beta cDNA libraries with sample barcodes and UMIs. TCRdb reprocessed the 5' RACE reads with MiXCR, giving one entry per CDR3 protein. The data hold about 130,000 distinct CDR3 sequences, with more than 15% observed a single time. The CDR3 is 14 residues long. V lost 4 bases and J lost 2, with 11 bases in between. The clonotype was recovered from a man younger than 35 who had mild COVID-19 (a few samples of this study predate the infection). Cell type and time point are not known. The genes are TRBV12-3 or TRBV12-4 and TRBJ2-5; D might be TRBD1 (5 bases). Sequencing input: PBMCs or a T cell subset sorted from them (not recorded which). The DNA for the CDR3 is TGTGCCAGCAGTTGGGCAGGGATACAAGAGACCCAGTACTTC. Its translation: CASSWAGIQETQYF.